This TCR beta chain appears in the sequencing data of a study of blood T cell repertoires in COVID-19. TCRdb keeps only in-frame clones here, not all; method: immunoSEQ multiplex PCR. The table shows over 75,000 clones, with about 78% occurring only once. This CDR3 has 14 amino acids. The germline V gene has CDR1 LGHNA and CDR2 YNFKEQ. The germline V and J ends were trimmed by 0 bases and 6 bases, with 11 bases remaining between them. The source is a human donor in a cohort sampled during active COVID-19. J is TRBJ1-1 and V is TRBV4-2, with D hard to call. Sequenced input: peripheral blood. Here the CDR3 reads CASSQEGGQAEAFF. In nucleotides, the CDR3 is TGTGCCAGCAGCCAAGAGGGCGGGCAGGCTGAAGCTTTCTTT.